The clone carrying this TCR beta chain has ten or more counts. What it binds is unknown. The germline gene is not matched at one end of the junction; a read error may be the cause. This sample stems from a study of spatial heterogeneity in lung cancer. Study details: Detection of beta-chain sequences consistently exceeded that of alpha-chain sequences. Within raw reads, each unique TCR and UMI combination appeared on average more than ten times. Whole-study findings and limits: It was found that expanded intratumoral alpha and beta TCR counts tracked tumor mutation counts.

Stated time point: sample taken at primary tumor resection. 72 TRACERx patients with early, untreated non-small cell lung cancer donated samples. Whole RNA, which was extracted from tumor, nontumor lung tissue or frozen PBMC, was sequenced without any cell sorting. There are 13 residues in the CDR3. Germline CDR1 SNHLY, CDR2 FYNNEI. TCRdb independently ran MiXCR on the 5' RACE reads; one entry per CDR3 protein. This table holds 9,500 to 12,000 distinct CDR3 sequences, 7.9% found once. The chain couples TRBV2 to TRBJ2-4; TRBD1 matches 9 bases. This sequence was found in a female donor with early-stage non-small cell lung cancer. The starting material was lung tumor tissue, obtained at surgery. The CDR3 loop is CASSEEDRGSPGF. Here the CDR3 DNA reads TGTGCCAGCAGTGAGGAGGACAGGGGCTCCCCGGGTTTC. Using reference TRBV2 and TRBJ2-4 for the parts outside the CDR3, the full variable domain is EPEVTQTPSHQVTQMGQEVILRCVPISNHLYFYWYRQILGQKVEFLVSFYNNEISEKSEIFDDQFSVERPDGSNFTLKIRSTKLEDSAMYFCASSEEDRGSPGFGAGTRLSVL.